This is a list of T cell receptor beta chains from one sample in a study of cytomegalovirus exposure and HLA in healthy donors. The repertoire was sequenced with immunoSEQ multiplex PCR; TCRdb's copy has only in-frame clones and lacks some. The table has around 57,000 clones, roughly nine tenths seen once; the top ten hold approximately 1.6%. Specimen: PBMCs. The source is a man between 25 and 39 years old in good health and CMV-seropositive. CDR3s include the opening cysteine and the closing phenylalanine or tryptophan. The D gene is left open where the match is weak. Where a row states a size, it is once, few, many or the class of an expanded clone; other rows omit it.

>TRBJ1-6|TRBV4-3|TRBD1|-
TGCGCCAGCAGCCAAGGGGACAGGGAAAATTCACCCCTCCACTTT
CASSQGDRENSPLHF
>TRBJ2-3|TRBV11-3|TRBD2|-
TGTGCCAGCGGGCTAGCGGGAGGTATCACAGATACGCAGTATTTT
CASGLAGGITDTQYF
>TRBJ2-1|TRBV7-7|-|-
TGTGCTAGCAGCTTAAGCTCAAACAATGAGCAGTTCTTC
CASSLSSNNEQFF
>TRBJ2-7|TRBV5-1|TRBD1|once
TGCGCCAGCAGCCTATACCCGGGACAGCTAACCTACGAGCAGTACTTC
CASSLYPGQLTYEQYF
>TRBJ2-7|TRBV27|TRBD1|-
TGTGCCAGCAGTTTGAGGGGACAGCCCTACGAGCAGTACTTC
CASSLRGQPYEQYF
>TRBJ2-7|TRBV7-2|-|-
TGTGCCAGCAGCACCCCGAGCTCCTACGAGCAGTACTTC
CASSTPSSYEQYF
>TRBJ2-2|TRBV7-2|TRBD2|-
TGTGCCAGCAGCTTCCGACTAGCGGGGAACACCGGGGAGCTGTTTTTT
CASSFRLAGNTGELFF
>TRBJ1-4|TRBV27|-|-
TGTGCCAGCGGGGGCGCGGAGGAAAAACTGTTTTTT
CASGGAEEKLFF
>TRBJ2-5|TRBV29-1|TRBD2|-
TGCAGCGCCCTACCAGCGGGAGGAAGGGAGACCCAGTACTTC
CSALPAGGRETQYF
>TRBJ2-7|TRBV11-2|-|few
TGTGCCAGCAGCTTACGCGGGAACCACTACGAGCAGTACTTC
CASSLRGNHYEQYF
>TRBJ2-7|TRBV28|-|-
TGTGCCAGCAGCTTCGGTGTGGACACCTACGAGCAGTACTTC
CASSFGVDTYEQYF
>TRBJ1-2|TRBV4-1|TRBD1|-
TGCGCCAGCAGCCAAGTTCAGGGGGCCCTCGGCTACACCTTC
CASSQVQGALGYTF
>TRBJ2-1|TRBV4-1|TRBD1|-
TGCGCCAGCAGCCAAACCCTATTACAGGGGGCGGCCGACAATGAGCAGTTCTTC
CASSQTLLQGAADNEQFF
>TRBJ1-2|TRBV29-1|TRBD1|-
TGCAGCGTCACGACAGGGGATGGCTACACCTTC
CSVTTGDGYTF
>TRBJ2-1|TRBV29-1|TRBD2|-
TGCAGCGTTGAAGGGCTAGCGGGAGGCTCCTACAATGAGCAGTTCTTC
CSVEGLAGGSYNEQFF
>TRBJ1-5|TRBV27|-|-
TGTGCCAGCAGTTTGCACTCGGGGCAGCCCCAGCATTTT
CASSLHSGQPQHF
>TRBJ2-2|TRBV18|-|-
TGTGCCAGCTCGCCTACATACAGCACCGGGGAGCTGTTTTTT
CASSPTYSTGELFF
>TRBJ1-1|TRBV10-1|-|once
TGCGCCAGCAGGGCCAGCGGGGGAAGCACTGAAGCTTTCTTT
CASRASGGSTEAFF
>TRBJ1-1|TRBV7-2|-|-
TGTGCCAGCAGCATAGACAGGCGGGGCACTGAAGCTTTCTTT
CASSIDRRGTEAFF
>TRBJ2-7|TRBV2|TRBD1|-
TGTGCCAGCAGTGAAGCACAGGGGATATCCTACGAGCAGTACTTC
CASSEAQGISYEQYF
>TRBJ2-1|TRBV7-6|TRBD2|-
TGTGCCAGCAGCTCGGGACTAGCGCAGATAAATGAGCAGTTCTTC
CASSSGLAQINEQFF
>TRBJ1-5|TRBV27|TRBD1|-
TGTGCCAGCAGGGGTCCAGGGGGCGCAAATCAGCCCCAGCATTTT
CASRGPGGANQPQHF
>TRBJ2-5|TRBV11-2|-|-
TGTGCCAGCAGCTTAGATACGGCGGACCAAGAGACCCAGTACTTC
CASSLDTADQETQYF
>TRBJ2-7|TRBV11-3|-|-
TGTGCCAGCAGCCCAGAGAGGTGGCCACTAGAGACCTACGAGCAGTACTTC
CASSPERWPLETYEQYF
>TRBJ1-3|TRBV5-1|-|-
TGCGCCAGCAGCTTAGACAGCTTTTCTGGAAACACCATATATTTT
CASSLDSFSGNTIYF
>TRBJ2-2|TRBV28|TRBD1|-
TGTGCCAGTAGTAGCCCCTCCCAGGGGGCGAGAACCGGGGAGCTGTTTTTT
CASSSPSQGARTGELFF
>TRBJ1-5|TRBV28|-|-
TGTGCCAGCAGTGGGGGGGATCAGCCCCAGCATTTT
CASSGGDQPQHF
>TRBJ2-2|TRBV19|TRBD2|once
TGTGCCAGCCGGGACTACTCTCCAACCCCGAACACCGGGGAGCTGTTTTTT
CASRDYSPTPNTGELFF
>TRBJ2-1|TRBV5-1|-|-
TGCGCCAGCAGCTTGGACTATAACAATGAGCAGTTCTTC
CASSLDYNNEQFF
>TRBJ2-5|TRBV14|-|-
TGTGCCAGCAGCCAAGTCCATTTCGAGACCCAGTACTTC
CASSQVHFETQYF
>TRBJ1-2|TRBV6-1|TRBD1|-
TGTGCCAGCAGTCCTTCCGGGACAGGGGACTATGGCTACACCTTC
CASSPSGTGDYGYTF
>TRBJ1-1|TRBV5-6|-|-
TGTGCCAGCAGCTTTTCCGGGAAATACACTGAAGCTTTCTTT
CASSFSGKYTEAFF
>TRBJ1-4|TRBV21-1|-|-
TGTGCCAGCAGCAAACCGGGACAGGGGGACGAAAAACTGTTTTTT
CASSKPGQGDEKLFF
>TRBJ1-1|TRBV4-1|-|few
TGCGCCAGCAGCCAAGCGGGGAGGGGGAGGTCGGGCACTGAAGCTTTCTTT
CASSQAGRGRSGTEAFF
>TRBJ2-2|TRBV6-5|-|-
TGTGCCAGCAGTTACTCGGGACAGAACACCGGGGAGCTGTTTTTT
CASSYSGQNTGELFF
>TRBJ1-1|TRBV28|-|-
TGTGCCAGCAGTTTCGCAGGCCTCGCTATAGGCACTGAAGCTTTCTTT
CASSFAGLAIGTEAFF
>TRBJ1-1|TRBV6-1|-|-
TGTGCCAGCAGTTGGTCAGTTCTCATGAACACTGAAGCTTTCTTT
CASSWSVLMNTEAFF
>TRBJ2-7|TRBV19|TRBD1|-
TGTGCCAGTAGCCTTGCCGGGACAGGGTCCTACGAGCAGTACTTC
CASSLAGTGSYEQYF
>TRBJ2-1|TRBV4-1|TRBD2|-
TGCGCCAGCAGCCAAGATCCCGGGAGGGGGGATGAGCAGTTCTTC
CASSQDPGRGDEQFF
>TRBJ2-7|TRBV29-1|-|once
TGCAGCGTCCAGGACTGGGGTTCCGAGCAGTACTTC
CSVQDWGSEQYF
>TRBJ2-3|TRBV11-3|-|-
TGTGCCAGCAGCTTTAGCGGCGACACAGATACGCAGTATTTT
CASSFSGDTDTQYF
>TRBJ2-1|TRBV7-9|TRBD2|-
TGTGCCAGCAGCCGACTAGCGGGTGGTGGGGATGAGCAGTTCTTC
CASSRLAGGGDEQFF
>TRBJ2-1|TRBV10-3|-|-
TGTGCCATCAGTGAGGTCGGGGTAAATGAGCAGTTCTTC
CAISEVGVNEQFF
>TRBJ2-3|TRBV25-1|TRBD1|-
TGTGCCAGCAGGACACAGGGGGTCGGAGATACGCAGTATTTT
CASRTQGVGDTQYF
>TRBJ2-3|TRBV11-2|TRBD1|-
TGTGCCAGCAGCTCTCTACAGGGGGCGGAACGCACAGATACGCAGTATTTT
CASSSLQGAERTDTQYF
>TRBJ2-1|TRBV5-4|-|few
TGTGCCAGCAGAACATCGGGCTACAATGAGCAGTTCTTC
CASRTSGYNEQFF
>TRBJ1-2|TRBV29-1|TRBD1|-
TGCAGCGTGACCCGGGGACAGAGGGTTATGGGTGGCTACACCTTC
CSVTRGQRVMGGYTF
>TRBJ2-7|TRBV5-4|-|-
TGTGCCAGCAGCTTGGACAGAGACTACGAGCAGTACTTC
CASSLDRDYEQYF
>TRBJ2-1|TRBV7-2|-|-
TGTGCCAGCAGCTTAGTTAGAGGGCCGGCTGATGAGCAGTTCTTC
CASSLVRGPADEQFF
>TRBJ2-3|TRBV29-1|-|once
TGCAGCGTTGAAGGTCCTGCCGGGGGTTCACAGTATTTT
CSVEGPAGGSQYF
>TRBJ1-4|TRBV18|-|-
TGTGCCAGCTCACCTGGACGGGGTGAAAAACTGTTTTTT
CASSPGRGEKLFF
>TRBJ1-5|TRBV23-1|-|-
TGCGCCAGCACTCCGGACAGTTTTAGCAATCAGCCCCAGCATTTT
CASTPDSFSNQPQHF
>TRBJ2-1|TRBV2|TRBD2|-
TGTGCCAGCAGTGAAATAAGGGCTAGCGGGTGGTACAATGAGCAGTTCTTC
CASSEIRASGWYNEQFF
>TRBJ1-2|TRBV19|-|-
TGTGCCAGTAGCCCGACAGGATCCAACTATGGCTACACCTTC
CASSPTGSNYGYTF
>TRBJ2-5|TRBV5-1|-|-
TGTGCCAGCAGCTTTCGCAGGGGCAGGAAGACCCAGTACTTC
CASSFRRGRKTQYF
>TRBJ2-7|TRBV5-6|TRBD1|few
TGTGCCAGCAGCTTCACAGGGGCCTCCTACGAGCAGTACTTC
CASSFTGASYEQYF
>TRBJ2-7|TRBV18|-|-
TGTGCCAGCTCACCAGCGACAGAGTCCGTCTACGAGCAGTACTTC
CASSPATESVYEQYF
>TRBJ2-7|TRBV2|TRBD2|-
TGTGCCAGCAGTGAATCTAGCGGATCCTACGAGCAGTACTTC
CASSESSGSYEQYF